The 12 T cell receptor beta chains below all came from one sample that was sequenced in a study of blood T cells in healthy people across ages. For the second PCR, which ran for roughly 6 to 12 cycles, a sample-barcoded 5' primer and a J-beta primer mix were used. One entry per CDR3 protein, called by TCRdb with MiXCR from the 5' RACE reads. Of about 680,000 distinct CDR3 sequences in the sample, around 45% were seen once. Input material: blood. Receptors originate from a woman aged 55 to 70 in good health.

The DNA for the CDR3 is TGTGCCAGCAGCTTCTCTCTAGTCTACAATGAGCAGTACTTC. It is translated as CASSFSLVYNEQYF. This chain links TRBV7-8 with TRBJ2-1, with D unresolved. The J call may be in error: the DNA end matches TRBJ2-7 better. The CDR3 runs 14 residues. Looked up from germline, CDR1 is SGHVS and CDR2 is FQNEAQ.

This clonotype has just a few counts. The V and J genes are TRBV29-1 and TRBJ1-1; no clear D gene. The CDR3 spans 12 residues. V was cut by 4 bases and J by 1 base, with 7 bases left in between. Germline V gene sequence: CDR1 SQVTM, CDR2 ANQGSEA. CDR3 nucleotide sequence: TGCAGCGTTGGAGGTGGGAACACTGAAGCTTTCTTT. Protein: CSVGGGNTEAFF.

This clonotype showed up just a few times. The chain combines TRBV29-1 with TRBJ2-5; 10 positions match TRBD1. This CDR3 is 13 amino acids long. Trimming at V came to 7 bases and at J to 4 bases, leaving 6 bases not matched to a gene. In germline, CDR1 is SQVTM, CDR2 ANQGSEA. The CDR3 protein is CSAKTGGLETQYF. DNA of the CDR3: TGCAGCGCCAAGACAGGGGGCTTAGAGACCCAGTACTTC.

This clonotype was seen a handful of times. The chain links TRBV27 to TRBJ2-5, with D perhaps assigned TRBD1 or TRBD2 (5 bases each). CDR1 and CDR2 (germline): MNHEY, SMNVEV (reference sequence). The CDR3 has 14 residues. V was cut by 7 bases and J by 5 bases, with 17 bases left in between. CDR3 in DNA: TGTGCCAGCACTCCAATTGGGGGTTCTGAGACCCAGTACTTC. Residues: CASTPIGGSETQYF.

The CDR3 DNA sequence: TGCAGTGCTGGGAGGCTGGCGGGAGTTTCAGATACGCAGTATTTT. Amino acid sequence: CSAGRLAGVSDTQYF. V gene TRBV20-1 combines with J gene TRBJ2-3; 7 bases line up with TRBD2. Germline V CDR1 and CDR2: DFQATT, SNEGSKA (reference sequence). Unmatched junction bases numbered 12, after V lost 5 bases and J lost 4 bases. This CDR3 is 15 amino acids long.

V is TRBV6-2 or TRBV6-3 and J is TRBJ2-4; 7 bases align to TRBD2. The tail of the sequence fits TRBJ2-7 better, so the J call may be wrong. CDR3 length: 17 residues. Germline values: CDR1 MNHEY, CDR2 SVGEGT. CDR3 in amino acids: CASSYGPGRLAAYEQYF. The DNA of the CDR3 is TGTGCCAGCAGTTACGGACCTGGGCGCCTAGCGGCATACGAGCAGTACTTC.

This clonotype was seen once. This rearrangement joins TRBV6-5 to TRBJ2-3; D ambiguous. Deletions cut 2 bases from V and 4 bases from J, with 10 bases between. Germline V gene lookup returns CDR1 MNHEY and CDR2 SVGAGI. This CDR3 comprises 14 residues. CDR3 nucleotides: TGTGCCAGCAGTTACAAGGGAATGGCAGATACGCAGTATTTT. Its protein is CASSYKGMADTQYF.

The chain joins TRBV3-1 to TRBJ2-3, with unresolved D. V dropped 2 bases and J dropped 6 bases, with 12 bases sitting between them. CDR1 and CDR2 (germline): LGHDT, YNNKEL (reference sequence). This CDR3 region has 14 residues. CDR3 coding DNA: TGTGCCAGCAGCCAACGCGCCCCAGAGGATACGCAGTATTTT. It yields the protein CASSQRAPEDTQYF.

This clonotype came up a few times. This chain connects TRBV20-1 to TRBJ2-1; D uncertain. The CDR3 has 12 amino acids. V gave up 1 base and J gave up 8 bases, with 9 bases separating them. Germline assignment: CDR1 DFQATT and CDR2 SNEGSKA (reference sequence). CDR3: CSARAGFDEQFF. The CDR3 nucleotides read TGCAGTGCTAGAGCGGGCTTCGATGAGCAGTTCTTC.

Comment on this clonotype: A read error may produce the germline difference seen at one junction end. The V gene is TRBV3-1, the J gene TRBJ2-5; D may correspond to TRBD1 or TRBD2 (7 bases each). Matching the DNA end better, TRBJ2-7 makes the J call doubtful. The CDR3 length is 17 residues. The germline V gene encodes CDR1 LGHDT and CDR2 YNNKEL (reference sequence). DNA of the CDR3: TGTGCCAGCAGCCAAGGTACAGGGGACTACCTCTCCTGCGAGCAGTACTTC. Translation gives CASSQGTGDYLSCEQYF.

This clonotype has a handful of counts. The genes are TRBV27 and TRBJ2-5; D may correspond to TRBD1 or TRBD2 (7 bases each). The CDR3 is 17 residues long. The V and J ends lost 5 bases and 11 bases respectively, with 30 bases between them. CDR1 MNHEY and CDR2 SMNVEV come from the germline V gene (reference sequence). DNA for the CDR3: TGTGCCAGCAGTCCCTTATCAGGGGGGGGACTCCCCCGAAAGCAGTACTTC. As protein: CASSPLSGGGLPRKQYF.

The rearrangement links TRBV7-3 to TRBJ1-5; D gene unclear. The V gene lost 5 bases and the J gene lost 9 bases, with 8 bases spanning the gap. The CDR3 length is 11 residues. CDR1 SGHTA and CDR2 FQGTGA come from the germline V gene. CDR3 sequence reads: CASSKHTPQHF. In DNA form, the CDR3 reads TGTGCCAGCAGCAAACATACGCCCCAGCATTTT.